These T cell receptor beta chains were read from a single sample in a study of blood T cell repertoires in COVID-19. Assay used: immunoSEQ multiplex PCR; TCRdb lists only in-frame clones, some missing. The table lists under 200,000 clones, about 90% of them singletons. The material sequenced was peripheral blood. The receptors derive from a man in his 60s with active or convalescent COVID-19. CDR3s leave out the opening cysteine and the closing phenylalanine or tryptophan. The D gene is left open where the match is weak.

v_gene,d_gene,CDR3aa
TRBV19,TRBD1,ASHGLRDRGHYGYT
TRBV7-9,TRBD1,ASSANRGFGLYEQY
TRBV19,TRBD1,ASSNRPGQGKDT
TRBV30,TRBD1,AWGTGTDTQY
TRBV3-1/TRBV3-2,-,ASSPPGGAAEAF
TRBV10-3,TRBD2,AISESSSGLETQY
TRBV19,-,ASSTRGRGAVDTEAF
TRBV2,-,ASSVGLVRASTDTQY
TRBV11-2,TRBD1,ASSFPRTGVQETQY
TRBV10-3,-,AISVQGMNTGELF
TRBV28,TRBD1,ASSLSDRENYGYT
TRBV10-3,TRBD2,AISPLAGAYNEQF
TRBV3-1/TRBV3-2,-,ASGMGEGYRGYT